This T cell receptor beta chain was retrieved from a study of cytomegalovirus exposure and HLA in healthy donors. With 60 Vbeta and 13 Jbeta primers, the PCR was carried out. Sequencing was performed with immunoSEQ multiplex PCR; in TCRdb, only in-frame clones are kept and a portion is missing. This sample carries about 160,000 clones, 80% of them seen once, and the ten largest clones take about 4.8%. The CDR3 is 16 residues long. The germline V and J ends were trimmed by 4 bases and 2 bases, with 17 bases remaining between them. Germline V CDR1 and CDR2: MNHEY, SMNVEV (reference sequence). Sequencing was done on a sample of PBMCs. V and J are TRBV27 and TRBJ1-1; D uncertain. The sequence came from a man aged 25-45 years in good health and CMV-seronegative. The CDR3 DNA reads TGTGCCAGCAGTTCCCAGGTCTTCCTCGGTAACACTGAAGCTTTCTTT. Amino acids: CASSSQVFLGNTEAFF.